This T cell receptor (beta chain) was identified in a study of blood T cell repertoires in COVID-19. Study information: The origin of the acute and convalescent COVID-19 samples was the United States, Italy and Spain. Sources were T cells, B-cell-depleted T cells, or PBMCs; the material itself was cDNA or gDNA.

Deletions cut 5 bases from V and 1 base from J, with 10 bases between. CDR3 length: 13 amino acids. The germline CDR1 and CDR2 sequences are SGHDT and YYEEEE. In the authors' methods: Nucleated cell counts were estimated from reference gene primer amplification. The repertoire was sequenced with immunoSEQ multiplex PCR; TCRdb's copy has only in-frame clones and lacks some. V and J calls plus clone size are reproduced from that table; the DNA served to infer D and trimming. The sample includes a few hundred thousand clones, around three quarters of them seen just once. V is TRBV5-6 and J is TRBJ2-7; D may be TRBD1 (6 bases). This sequence originates from a woman in her 70s with acute or convalescent COVID-19. Source material: peripheral blood. The CDR3 nucleotides are TGTGCCAGCAGTCCAGACAGGTCCTACGAGCAGTACTTC. This encodes CASSPDRSYEQYF. Combining the CDR3 with reference TRBV5-6 and TRBJ2-7 gives the whole variable domain DAGVTQSPTHLIKTRGQQVTLRCSPKSGHDTVSWYQQALGQGPQFIFQYYEEEERQRGNFPDRFSGHQFPNYSSELNVNALLLGDSALYLCASSPDRSYEQYFGPGTRLTVT.